The 22 T cell receptor beta chains below come from one sample, sequenced in a study of T cell responses to AZD1222 COVID-19 vaccine. TCRdb's copy holds only in-frame clones and misses some; the assay was immunoSEQ multiplex PCR. Of tens of thousands of clones in the sample, over 60% are singletons; the top ten hold over 3%. This specimen was peripheral blood, taken 28 days after the second AZD1222 dose. The receptors shown here come from an adult who received the AZD1222 COVID-19 vaccine.

This clone was counted between two and nine times. The chain carries TRBV11-3 and TRBJ2-7; D gene unclear. Trimming removed 1 base from V and 7 bases from J, with 11 bases in between. The CDR3 loop spans 13 amino acids. Germline lookup yields CDR1 SGHNT and CDR2 YENEEA. The CDR3 loop is CASSLGVAGEQYF. The CDR3 DNA sequence: TGTGCCAGCAGCTTAGGGGTAGCCGGGGAGCAGTACTTC.

The V gene is TRBV5-1, the J gene TRBJ2-3; 8 nucleotides agree with TRBD1. CDR3 length: 15 amino acids. V shed 4 bases and J 1 base; nucleotides not matched to a gene: 5. Germline-derived CDR1 and CDR2 are SGHRS and YFSETQ. CDR3 sequence (DNA): TGCGCCAGCAGCGTCATACAGGGGGGCACAGATACGCAGTATTTT. Its translation is CASSVIQGGTDTQYF.

The chain couples TRBV6-5 to TRBJ1-5; tentatively, D is TRBD1 (6 bases). Trimming shortened V by 0 bases and J by 5 bases, and 8 bases separated the two germline ends. From germline, CDR1 is MNHEY and CDR2 SVGAGI. The CDR3 runs to 14 residues. The CDR3 protein is CASSYSNRDQPQHF. The CDR3 bases are TGTGCCAGCAGTTACTCCAACAGGGATCAGCCCCAGCATTTT.

This clone showed up just a few times. The chain recombines TRBV9 with TRBJ1-2; D ambiguous. V shed 2 bases and J shed 2 bases, with 10 bases lying between them. This CDR3 spans 14 amino acids. Germline V gene lookup returns CDR1 SGDLS and CDR2 YYNGEE. CDR3 protein: CASSVGITNYGYTF. DNA of the CDR3: TGTGCCAGCAGCGTTGGGATAACAAACTATGGCTACACCTTC.

This chain links TRBV28 with TRBJ1-6; D may be TRBD1 (5 bases). Looked up from germline, CDR1 is MDHEN and CDR2 is SYDVKM. Between the trimmed V and J ends, which lost 6 bases and 9 bases, there was a span of 12 bases. This CDR3 comprises 13 residues. The CDR3 here is CASRGGERSPLHF. The CDR3 DNA is TGTGCCAGCAGGGGAGGGGAGCGTTCACCCCTCCACTTT.

The chain is built from TRBV7-3 and TRBJ2-2; maybe TRBD1 (5 bases). The germline V gene has CDR1 SGHTA and CDR2 FQGTGA. V lost 1 base and J 6 bases, leaving 12 bases between the germline ends. The CDR3 runs 15 residues. In DNA form, the CDR3 reads TGTGCCAGCAGCTTAATAGGCCAGGGTTCCGGGGAGCTGTTTTTT. Translation: CASSLIGQGSGELFF.

This clone was found a few times. Here the CDR3 DNA reads TGTGCCAGCTTAACCGAAGCGGGGACATCCTACAATGAGCAGTTCTTC. It encodes CASLTEAGTSYNEQFF. The rearrangement joins TRBV2 to TRBJ2-1; the D gene is possibly TRBD2 (7 bases). The CDR3 covers 16 residues. Trimming shortened V by 8 bases and J by 1 base, and 18 bases separated the two germline ends. Germline V lookup: CDR1 SNHLY, CDR2 FYNNEI.

The chain carries TRBV30 and TRBJ1-6; D possibly corresponds to TRBD1 (5 bases). Trimming took off 0 bases at V and 10 bases at J, with 13 bases between the two ends. This CDR3 has 14 residues. Germline V lookup: CDR1 GTSNPN, CDR2 SVGIG (reference sequence). CDR3 coding DNA: TGTGCCTGGAGTGTGCAGGGAGGAGGGTCACCCCTCCACTTT. This translates into CAWSVQGGGSPLHF. Full variable domain (rest looked up from reference TRBV30 and TRBJ1-6): SQTIHQWPATLVQPVGSPLSLECTVEGTSNPNLYWYRQAAGRGLQLLFYSVGIGQISSEVPQNLSASRPQDRQFILSSKKLLLSDSGFYLCAWSVQGGGSPLHFGNGTRLTVT.

The rearrangement uses TRBV5-1 and TRBJ1-1, with D perhaps TRBD1 (6 bases). CDR1 and CDR2 (germline): SGHRS, YFSETQ. The CDR3 is made up of 14 amino acids. The germline V and J ends were trimmed by 2 bases and 0 bases, with 8 bases remaining between them. The CDR3 nucleotides are TGCGCCAGCAGCTTCACAGGGCTGAACACTGAAGCTTTCTTT. This encodes CASSFTGLNTEAFF.

V and J are TRBV13 and TRBJ1-3; D possibly corresponds to TRBD1 (6 bases). The germline V gene encodes CDR1 PRHDT and CDR2 FYEKMQ (reference sequence). The CDR3 is made up of 16 amino acids. The V end was cut by 3 bases, the J end by 0 bases, with 12 bases between. In DNA form, the CDR3 reads TGTGCCAGCAGCTTTAGCAGGGGATACTCTGGAAACACCATATATTTT. This codes for CASSFSRGYSGNTIYF.

This clone was picked up one time. The chain recombines TRBV7-9 with TRBJ1-1; a weak D match, TRBD1 (5 bases). Per germline, CDR1 SEHNR and CDR2 FQNEAQ (reference sequence). Trimming took 5 bases from V and 10 from J, leaving 14 bases between them. The CDR3 covers 12 residues. CDR3 in DNA: TGTGCCAGCAGCCCAGACAGTTTAGGAGCTTTCTTT. Protein product: CASSPDSLGAFF.

This chain links TRBV6-6 with TRBJ1-1, with a weak D call TRBD1 (5 bases). The CDR3 consists of 14 residues. The V gene lost 2 bases and the J gene lost 4 bases, with 11 bases spanning the gap. Germline loops: CDR1 MNHNY, CDR2 SVGAGI (reference sequence). CDR3 bases: TGTGCCAGCAGTTACGGGGGGGAGGTCACTGAAGCTTTCTTT. It yields the protein CASSYGGEVTEAFF.

The rearrangement joins TRBV6-5 to TRBJ1-1, with 10 bases aligning to TRBD1. The germline V gene has CDR1 MNHEY and CDR2 SVGAGI. V was pared by 7 bases and J by 3 bases, with 5 bases of the junction left unmatched. This CDR3 spans 14 amino acids. CDR3 DNA sequence: TGTGCCAGCAACCGGGACAGGGGCGACACTGAAGCTTTCTTT. Its translation is CASNRDRGDTEAFF.

A few counts support this clone. The chain employs TRBV3-1 (or the pseudogene TRBV3-2) and TRBJ1-4; 9 positions match TRBD1. The CDR3 length is 14 residues. Germline CDR1 LGHDT, CDR2 YNNKEL (reference sequence). The trim removed 5 bases at V and 4 bases at J, leaving 2 bases unmatched. In DNA, the CDR3 is TGTGCCAGCAGCAAGACAGGGGGTAATGAAAAACTGTTTTTT. This gives the protein CASSKTGGNEKLFF.

The rearrangement links TRBV15 to TRBJ1-2; the match to TRBD1 covers 8 bases. V shed 4 bases and J 5 bases; nucleotides not matched to a gene: 9. Germline V gene sequence: CDR1 LNHNV, CDR2 YYDKDF (reference sequence). This CDR3 spans 15 amino acids. CDR3 in DNA: TGTGCCACCAGCACCGGAGGACAGGGCCAGTATGGCTACACCTTC. It is translated as CATSTGGQGQYGYTF.

The chain's CDR3 is CASSGDRDSYNEQFF. Here the CDR3 DNA reads TGTGCCAGCAGCGGGGACAGGGATTCCTACAATGAGCAGTTCTTC. V is TRBV2 and J is TRBJ2-1; 9 positions agree with TRBD1. The CDR3 is 15 residues long. Trimming removed 6 bases from V and 1 base from J; junction bases left unmatched: 4. Germline V CDR1 and CDR2: SNHLY, FYNNEI.

The chain links TRBV20-1 to TRBJ2-1, with TRBD2 as a possible D gene (6 bases). The V and J ends lost 3 bases and 3 bases respectively, with 21 bases between them. Germline V gives CDR1 DFQATT, CDR2 SNEGSKA (reference sequence). The CDR3 covers 17 residues. The CDR3 bases are TGCAGTGCTAGTCCCCCCACGGGACTCGCCATCTACAATGAGCAGTTCTTC. Residues: CSASPPTGLAIYNEQFF.

The genes are TRBV28 and TRBJ1-3, with 7 bases identical to TRBD1. CDR1 is MDHEN, CDR2 SYDVKM, per germline. The CDR3 sequence is 15 residues long. V shed 4 bases, J shed 1 base, and the junction held 4 bases outside the gene matches. The CDR3 sequence is CASSSGGISGNTIYF. For the CDR3, the DNA is TGTGCCAGCAGTTCAGGGGGGATTTCTGGAAACACCATATATTTT.

This clone has a handful of counts. The rearrangement links TRBV19 to TRBJ1-5, with a possible D match to TRBD1 (5 bases). Germline-derived CDR1 and CDR2 are LNHDA and SQIVND (reference sequence). The length of the CDR3 is 14 residues. V was shortened by 4 bases and J by 0 bases, with 7 bases between the two germline ends. CDR3 coding DNA: TGTGCCAGTAGTAGGGGGTATAGCAATCAGCCCCAGCATTTT. It encodes CASSRGYSNQPQHF.

The chain couples TRBV18 to TRBJ2-7; D unclear. The V end was cut by 2 bases, the J end by 5 bases, with 16 bases between. The CDR3 extends over 15 amino acids. Germline V gene data show CDR1 as KGHSH and CDR2 as LQKENI. CDR3 in DNA: TGTGCCAGCTCACCAAATATGCTAGGGAACAACGAGCAGTACTTC. This encodes CASSPNMLGNNEQYF.

This clone was recorded a few times. The chain employs TRBV6-5 and TRBJ2-1; D unclear. Germline V gene lookup returns CDR1 MNHEY and CDR2 SVGAGI. Between the trimmed V and J ends, which lost 7 bases and 2 bases, there was a span of 0 bases. The CDR3 length is 10 residues. CDR3 in amino acids: CASTYNEQFF. The CDR3 DNA reads TGTGCCAGCACCTACAATGAGCAGTTCTTC.

The rearrangement links TRBV6-2 or TRBV6-3 to TRBJ1-2; D is perhaps TRBD1 (5 bases). Per the germline V gene, CDR1 is MNHEY and CDR2 is SVGEGT. V lost 0 bases, J lost 6 bases, and 14 bases lay in between. This CDR3 region has 15 residues. The CDR3 loop is CASSYSSSGLDGYTF. The CDR3 coding sequence is TGTGCCAGCAGTTACTCGAGTTCAGGGCTGGATGGCTACACCTTC.